The entry below gives a single T cell receptor beta chain sequence along with its context. The antigen is unknown. The sample comes from a study of T cell responses to AZD1222 COVID-19 vaccine. Whole-study results and caveats: With dominance at 160-218 and 743-854, vaccine-associated CD4 TCRs spanned spike. Baseline testing showed seropositivity in only six AZD1222 recipients. Within unmutated variant regions lay the reported targets of nearly half of spike-specific TCRs. Clonal diversity was possibly underestimated, and the donors were mostly white British, with more females.

The germline V and J ends were trimmed by 4 bases and 6 bases, with 10 bases remaining between them. Germline CDR1 and CDR2: SGHTS and YDEGEE. CDR3 length: 13 residues. Some clones are missing from TCRdb's copy, which holds only in-frame ones; the method was immunoSEQ multiplex PCR. The sample yields around 87,000 clones, about nine tenths seen once. This specimen consisted of peripheral blood, obtained on day 0 of AZD1222 vaccination. This TCR derives from an adult in good health. The chain employs TRBV5-8 and TRBJ2-2; D possibly corresponds to TRBD2 (5 bases). CDR3 nucleotides: TGTGCCAGCAGCCGCCGGAGGTCCGGGGAGCTGTTTTTT. This translates into CASSRRRSGELFF. The variable domain in full, with the rest retrieved from reference TRBV5-8 and TRBJ2-2, is EAGVTQSPTHLIKTRGQQATLRCSPISGHTSVYWYQQALGLGLQFLLWYDEGEERNRGNFPPRFSGRQFPNYSSELNVNALELEDSALYLCASSRRRSGELFFGEGSRLTVL.